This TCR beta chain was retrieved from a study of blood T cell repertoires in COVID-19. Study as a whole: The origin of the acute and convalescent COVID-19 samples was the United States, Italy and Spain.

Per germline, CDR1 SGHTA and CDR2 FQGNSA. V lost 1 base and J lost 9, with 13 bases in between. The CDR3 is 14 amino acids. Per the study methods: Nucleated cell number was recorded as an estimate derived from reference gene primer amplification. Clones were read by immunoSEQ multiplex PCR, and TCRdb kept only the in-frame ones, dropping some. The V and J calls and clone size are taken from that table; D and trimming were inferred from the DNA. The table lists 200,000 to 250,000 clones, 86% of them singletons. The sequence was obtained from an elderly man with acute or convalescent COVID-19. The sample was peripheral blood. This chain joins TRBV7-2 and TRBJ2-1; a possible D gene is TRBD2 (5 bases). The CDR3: CASSLGSGWGEQFF. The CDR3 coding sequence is TGTGCCAGCAGCTTAGGCAGCGGTTGGGGTGAGCAGTTCTTC.